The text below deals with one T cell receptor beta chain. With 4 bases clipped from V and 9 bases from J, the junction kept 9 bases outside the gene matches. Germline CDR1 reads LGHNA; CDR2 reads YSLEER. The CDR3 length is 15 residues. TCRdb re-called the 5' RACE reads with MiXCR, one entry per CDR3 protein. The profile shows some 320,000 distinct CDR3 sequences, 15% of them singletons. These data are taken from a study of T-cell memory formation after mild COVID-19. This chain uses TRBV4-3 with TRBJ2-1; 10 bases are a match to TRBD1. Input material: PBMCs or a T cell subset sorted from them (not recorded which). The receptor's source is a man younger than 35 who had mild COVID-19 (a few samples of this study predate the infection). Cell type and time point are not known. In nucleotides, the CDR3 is TGCGCCAGCAGCCGGCGGGACAGGGGTTTGGTTGAGCAGTTCTTC. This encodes CASSRRDRGLVEQFF.